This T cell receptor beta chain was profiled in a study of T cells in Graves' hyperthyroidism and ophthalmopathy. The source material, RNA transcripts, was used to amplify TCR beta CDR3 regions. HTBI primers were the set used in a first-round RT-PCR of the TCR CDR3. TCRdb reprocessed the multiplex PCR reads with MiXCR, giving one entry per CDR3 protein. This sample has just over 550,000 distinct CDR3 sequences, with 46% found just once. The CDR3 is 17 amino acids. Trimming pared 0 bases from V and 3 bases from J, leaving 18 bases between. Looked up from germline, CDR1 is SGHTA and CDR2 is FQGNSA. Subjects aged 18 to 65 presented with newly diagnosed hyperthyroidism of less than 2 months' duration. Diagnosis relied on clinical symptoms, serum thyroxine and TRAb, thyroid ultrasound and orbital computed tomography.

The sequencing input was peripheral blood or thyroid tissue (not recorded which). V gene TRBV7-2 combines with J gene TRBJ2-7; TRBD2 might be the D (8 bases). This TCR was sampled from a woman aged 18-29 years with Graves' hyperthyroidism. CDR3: CASSLAPGGDRSYEQYF. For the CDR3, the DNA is TGTGCCAGCAGCTTAGCCCCCGGGGGGGACAGAAGCTACGAGCAGTACTTC.